The present entry profiles one T cell receptor beta chain with its context. There are 13 residues in the CDR3. Trimming at V came to 6 bases and at J to 2 bases, leaving 4 bases not matched to a gene. Germline V gene lookup returns CDR1 MNHNY and CDR2 SVGAGI (reference sequence). TCRdb re-derived calls from the 5' RACE reads in MiXCR, one entry per CDR3 protein. Among roughly 50,000 distinct CDR3 sequences listed, around 8% were seen once. The data belong to a study of early T cells in non-severe SARS-CoV-2 infection. This TCR was recovered from an adult who was a healthcare worker with PCR-confirmed SARS-CoV-2 infection or an uninfected control (not recorded which). The chain combines TRBV6-6 with TRBJ2-7; 7 bases fit TRBD1. Input material: whole blood. This chain's CDR3 is CASSGTVTYEQYF. In nucleotides, the CDR3 is TGTGCCAGCAGCGGGACAGTTACCTACGAGCAGTACTTC.